This T cell receptor beta chain appears in the sequencing data of a study of human CD8 memory T cell subsets. This CDR3 region has 16 residues. The germline CDR1 and CDR2 sequences are SGHTA and FQGTGA. Libraries for TCR beta were constructed using UMI-labeled 5' RACE. TCRdb reworked the 5' RACE reads into one entry per CDR3 protein, no DNA. The sample data list about 7,000 distinct CDR3 sequences. The source is a human donor in good health. The sequenced sample was CD8+ stem-like memory T cells (TSCM and TCM) sorted from PBMCs. Regarding subset: stem-like memory CD8 T cells (TSTEM), CCR7+ PD-1- TIGIT-. The chain employs TRBV7-3 and TRBJ2-2; TCRdb gives TRBD2 as the D gene, but with no DNA this cannot be confirmed. The CDR3 protein is CASSHGTSGSTGELFF.